This entry lists 26 T cell receptor beta chains sequenced from one sample in a study of T cells in Graves' hyperthyroidism and ophthalmopathy. Authors of the study amplified TCR beta CDR3 regions from RNA transcripts. HTBI primers were used for first-round RT-PCR of the TCR CDR3. TCRdb analysed the multiplex PCR reads with MiXCR anew, one entry per CDR3 protein. Altogether 600,000 or so distinct CDR3 sequences are present, roughly 17% being singletons, with the ten largest covering around 4%. Sequenced: blood. Every receptor here comes from a woman aged 30 to 39 with Graves' hyperthyroidism.

This clonotype was counted at least ten times. DNA for the CDR3: TGTGCCAGCAGCTTGGGGGGGGGTCCCAATCAGCCCCAGCATTTT. It translates to CASSLGGGPNQPQHF. The rearrangement joins TRBV5-8 to TRBJ1-5, with D perhaps matching TRBD1 (5 bases). Trimming shortened V by 0 bases and J by 3 bases, and 10 bases separated the two germline ends. CDR1 and CDR2 (germline): SGHTS, YDEGEE. This CDR3 has 15 residues.

V and J are TRBV6-5 and TRBJ2-1; 7 bases match TRBD1. After removal of 0 bases from V and 1 base from J, the junction contained 9 bases not matched to a gene. Germline V gene sequence: CDR1 MNHEY, CDR2 SVGAGI. This CDR3 contains 18 residues. The CDR3 region is CASSYSAYQGVSYNEQFF. The CDR3 nucleotides read TGTGCCAGCAGTTACTCAGCATACCAGGGGGTGTCCTACAATGAGCAGTTCTTC.

This clonotype was picked up a small number of times. The V call is TRBV6-1, the J call TRBJ2-4, with 10 bases matching TRBD2. The V segment lost 5 bases and the J segment 8 bases; nucleotides outside the gene matches: 3. Per the germline V gene, CDR1 is MNHNS and CDR2 is SASEGT. The CDR3 runs 13 residues. CDR3: CASSPGTSDIQYF. The CDR3 DNA is TGTGCCAGCAGTCCCGGGACTAGCGACATTCAGTACTTC.

The chain couples TRBV20-1 to TRBJ2-5; 9 bases align to TRBD2. The CDR3 covers 17 residues. Germline trimming cut 0 bases from V and 2 bases from J; bases unmatched to any gene: 10. Germline V CDR1 and CDR2: DFQATT, SNEGSKA (reference sequence). The CDR3 loop is CSARDKREALFQETQYF. The CDR3 bases are TGCAGTGCTAGAGATAAGCGGGAGGCCTTGTTTCAAGAGACCCAGTACTTC.

The CDR3 region is CASSLGELVGNTIYF. In DNA, the CDR3 is TGTGCCAGCAGCTTAGGGGAATTGGTTGGAAACACCATATATTTT. This chain joins TRBV7-2 and TRBJ1-3; D remains unclear. Per the germline V gene, CDR1 is SGHTA and CDR2 is FQGNSA. The CDR3 totals 15 residues. Trimming stripped 1 base from V and 3 bases from J, with 10 bases between.

Ten or more counts support this clonotype. The chain has TRBV18 and TRBJ2-5; D is uncertain. Trimming pared 3 bases from V and 7 bases from J, leaving 12 bases between. This CDR3 contains 13 residues. CDR1 is KGHSH and CDR2 is LQKENI in the germline V gene. CDR3 protein: CASSPETKWTQYF. The CDR3 DNA reads TGTGCCAGCTCACCGGAGACCAAGTGGACCCAGTACTTC.

The gene calls are TRBV28 and TRBJ2-2; TRBD1 matches 8 bases. The V segment lost 4 bases and the J segment 4 bases; nucleotides outside the gene matches: 5. The CDR3 is 15 residues long. Germline loops: CDR1 MDHEN, CDR2 SYDVKM. The CDR3 DNA reads as TGTGCCAGCAGTTCATACAGGGGGTCCACCGGGGAGCTGTTTTTT. Its translation: CASSSYRGSTGELFF.

This clonotype was recorded many times. The rearrangement links TRBV2 to TRBJ2-5, with D possibly being TRBD1 (6 bases). This CDR3 region has 12 residues. Germline CDR1 reads SNHLY; CDR2 reads FYNNEI. V was cut by 11 bases and J by 1 base, with 11 bases left in between. CDR3 nucleotides: TGTGCCTGTAACAGGGCCCAAGAGACCCAGTACTTC. Translation: CACNRAQETQYF.

This clonotype was seen many times. The V and J genes are TRBV6-2 or TRBV6-3 and TRBJ2-2; D might be TRBD1 (6 bases). The CDR3 covers 15 residues. CDR1 is MNHEY and CDR2 is SVGEGT in the germline V gene. Trimming pared 6 bases from V and 2 bases from J, leaving 13 bases between. CDR3 amino acids: CASRTGQINTGELFF. The CDR3 coding sequence is TGTGCCAGCAGAACCGGACAGATCAACACCGGGGAGCTGTTTTTT.

This clonotype was counted at least ten times. The genes are TRBV6-2 or TRBV6-3 and TRBJ2-5; no clear D gene. This CDR3 comprises 11 residues. Deletions cut 7 bases from V and 5 bases from J, with 8 bases between. Germline V gives CDR1 MNHEY, CDR2 SVGEGT. The CDR3 region is CASTYGETQYF. In DNA form, the CDR3 reads TGTGCCAGCACCTACGGGGAGACCCAGTACTTC.

The rearrangement links TRBV7-9 to TRBJ1-1; TRBD1 is a possible D gene (5 bases). The germline V gene has CDR1 SEHNR and CDR2 FQNEAQ (reference sequence). V lost 2 bases to trimming and J lost 4 bases, with 11 bases between them. The CDR3 covers 14 residues. In nucleotides, the CDR3 is TGTGCCAGCAGCTTACCGGGGGTTAGCACTGAAGCTTTCTTT. It specifies CASSLPGVSTEAFF.

The sample holds many counts of this clonotype. The J gene is TRBJ1-1, the V gene TRBV2; 9 positions match TRBD1. The CDR3 is 14 residues long. V was pared by 9 bases and J by 5 bases, with 10 bases of the junction left unmatched. Looked up from germline, CDR1 is SNHLY and CDR2 is FYNNEI. The CDR3 sequence is CASKNDRGRTEAFF. For the CDR3, the DNA is TGTGCCAGTAAAAATGACAGGGGGAGGACTGAAGCTTTCTTT.

The chain links TRBV5-6 to TRBJ1-1; TRBD1 agrees at 7 bases. In germline, CDR1 is SGHDT, CDR2 YYEEEE. Germline trimming cut 3 bases from V and 0 bases from J; bases unmatched to any gene: 17. The CDR3 contains 19 residues. As DNA, the CDR3 is TGTGCCAGCAGCTACCCAGGGACAGATCTTTTTACCTTGAACACTGAAGCTTTCTTT. This codes for CASSYPGTDLFTLNTEAFF. Using reference TRBV5-6 and TRBJ1-1 for the parts outside the CDR3, the full variable domain is DAGVTQSPTHLIKTRGQQVTLRCSPKSGHDTVSWYQQALGQGPQFIFQYYEEEERQRGNFPDRFSGHQFPNYSSELNVNALLLGDSALYLCASSYPGTDLFTLNTEAFFGQGTRLTVV.

This clonotype was detected many times. The chain recombines TRBV6-2 or TRBV6-3 with TRBJ2-2; D is uncertain. V was trimmed by 2 bases and J by 2 bases, leaving 9 bases between them. The CDR3 loop spans 15 amino acids. The germline V gene has CDR1 MNHEY and CDR2 SVGEGT. This chain's CDR3 is CASSYLRVNTGELFF. The CDR3 DNA sequence: TGTGCCAGCAGTTACCTCCGGGTTAACACCGGGGAGCTGTTTTTT.

This clonotype was detected ten times or more. The chain uses TRBV27 and TRBJ1-1; TRBD1 aligns across 8 bases. V dropped 8 bases and J dropped 0; count of bases not matched to a gene: 8. Germline-derived CDR1 and CDR2 are MNHEY and SMNVEV (reference sequence). CDR3 length: 15 amino acids. CDR3 residues: CASLSYRGMNTEAFF. CDR3 sequence (DNA): TGTGCCAGCCTATCTTACAGGGGGATGAACACTGAAGCTTTCTTT.

This chain joins TRBV6-1 and TRBJ2-1, with 12 bases fitting TRBD2. CDR1 MNHNS and CDR2 SASEGT come from the germline V gene. This CDR3 is built from 18 residues. V was clipped by 2 bases and J by 0 bases; unmatched bases: 5. The chain's CDR3 is CASSERTTSGSSYNEQFF. DNA of the CDR3: TGTGCCAGCAGTGAAAGAACGACTAGCGGGAGCTCCTACAATGAGCAGTTCTTC.

This clonotype was observed at least ten times. The genes are TRBV29-1 and TRBJ1-1; TRBD1 might be the D (6 bases). The CDR3 contains 14 residues. Germline loops: CDR1 SQVTM, CDR2 ANQGSEA. The V and J ends lost 7 bases and 2 bases respectively, with 17 bases between them. The CDR3 DNA follows: TGCAGCGCCGTCAGGGGAGGCCTAAACACTGAAGCTTTCTTT. Its translation is CSAVRGGLNTEAFF.

This clonotype was seen more than once but under ten times. The chain is built from TRBV5-8 and TRBJ2-7, with D possibly TRBD2 on 5 matching bases. The V and J ends lost 0 bases and 6 bases respectively, with 16 bases between them. Germline-derived CDR1 and CDR2 are SGHTS and YDEGEE. CDR3 length equals 15 residues. The CDR3 DNA sequence: TGTGCCAGCAGCTTGGAGCTGGAAGCGGTCCCCGAGCAGTACTTC. Protein: CASSLELEAVPEQYF.

The chain links TRBV9 to TRBJ2-3; 11 bases line up with TRBD2. Per germline, CDR1 SGDLS and CDR2 YYNGEE. V lost 7 bases, J lost 4 bases, and 5 bases stayed unmatched. This CDR3 comprises 14 residues. CDR3 loop: CASGTSGSADTQYF. DNA for the CDR3: TGTGCCAGCGGTACTAGCGGGAGCGCAGATACGCAGTATTTT.

This rearrangement joins TRBV4-1 to TRBJ2-5, with 13 bases matching TRBD2. The CDR3 consists of 14 residues. Germline CDR1 reads MGHRA; CDR2 reads YSYEKL. V lost 1 base and J lost 11; bases outside the gene matches: 4. DNA of the CDR3: TGCGCCAGCAGCCAAGGGACTAGCGGGAGTCAACAGTACTTC. Amino acids: CASSQGTSGSQQYF.

The V gene is TRBV7-8, the J gene TRBJ2-7, with a tentative D call TRBD1 (6 bases). The CDR3 sequence is 13 residues long. The germline V gene has CDR1 SGHVS and CDR2 FQNEAQ. V was shortened by 5 bases and J by 1 base, with 9 bases between the two germline ends. This CDR3 reads CASSVRGSYEQYF. In DNA, the CDR3 is TGTGCCAGCAGCGTCAGGGGTTCCTACGAGCAGTACTTC.

This clonotype was observed a few times. The chain recombines TRBV6-1 with TRBJ1-2, with 11 bases fitting TRBD1. The V and J ends lost 6 bases and 4 bases, in that order; junction bases with no gene match: 7. The CDR3 runs 15 residues. Germline V lookup: CDR1 MNHNS, CDR2 SASEGT. CDR3 in DNA: TGTGCCAGCAGCTCGGACAGGGGGCATATCTATGGCTACACCTTC. This encodes CASSSDRGHIYGYTF.

This clonotype occurred many times. This chain connects TRBV3-1 to TRBJ2-7; D may be TRBD1 (6 bases). V was trimmed by 3 bases and J by 2 bases, leaving 8 bases between them. This CDR3 is built from 13 residues. Germline CDR1 reads LGHDT; CDR2 reads YNNKEL (reference sequence). CDR3 amino acids: CASSQNRAYEQYF. The CDR3 region has the DNA TGTGCCAGCAGCCAGAACAGGGCCTACGAGCAGTACTTC.

The CDR3 nucleotides read TGTGCCAGCAGTTTAGGGACAGGGAACTTAGATACGCAGTATTTT. As protein: CASSLGTGNLDTQYF. The V gene is TRBV12-3 or TRBV12-4, the J gene TRBJ2-3, with TRBD1 matching 8 bases. CDR3 length: 15 amino acids. Trimming cost V 1 base and J 5 bases; bases outside gene matches: 5.

The genes are TRBV20-1 and TRBJ2-7, with TRBD2 matching 15 bases. V lost 6 bases to trimming and J lost 9 bases; unmatched junction nucleotides: 9. This CDR3 comprises 14 residues. Germline CDR1 reads DFQATT; CDR2 reads SNEGSKA (reference sequence). The CDR3 bases are TGCAGTGCCCCAGGACTAGCGGGAGGGAACGGGCAGTACTTC. Its protein product is CSAPGLAGGNGQYF.

Many counts were recorded for this clonotype. This chain links TRBV2 with TRBJ2-1; 13 bases align to TRBD2. CDR1 and CDR2 from the germline V gene are SNHLY and FYNNEI. The CDR3 extends over 17 amino acids. The ends lost 10 bases at V and 9 bases at J; junction bases unmatched: 18. The CDR3 DNA sequence: TGTGCCAACAGACTTACCCCGGGACTAGCGGGAAGCGGTGAGCAGTTCTTC. Its protein is CANRLTPGLAGSGEQFF.